This TCR beta chain was observed in a study of metastatic and nonmetastatic thyroid tumors. This clone came up many times. As originally analysed: Clinicopathological groups differed in CDR3, with these differences serving to build a distant-metastasis classifier for papillary thyroid cancer. From the PCR reads, TCRdb re-called clones with MiXCR. The V and J calls were not made by the authors but by TCRdb's processing. This table has around 45,000 clones, about 4% appearing once. All patients were treatment-naive before thyroid surgery. V dropped 0 bases and J dropped 8; count of bases not matched to a gene: 6. CDR1 and CDR2 from the germline V gene are SGDLS and YYNGEE. The CDR3 has 14 residues.

The chain links TRBV9 to TRBJ1-2; 8 positions match TRBD1. This clonotype was obtained from a female donor with papillary thyroid cancer or a benign thyroid nodule (not recorded which). Some clones in this sample may be carry-over from other donors' samples. The sequenced material came from blood. The CDR3 DNA reads TGTGCCAGCAGCGTAGGGACAGGGCGTGAAGGCTACACCTTC. It encodes CASSVGTGREGYTF.